The rows below give T cell receptor beta chains drawn from one sample of a study of shared clonotypes between healthy human individuals. Assay used: immunoSEQ multiplex PCR; TCRdb lists only in-frame clones, some missing. The sample yields around 2,000,000 clones, more than 85% seen once. The sequencing input was naive CD8+ T cells from PBMCs. These receptors were taken from a man in his late teens or twenties in good health. Some clones in this sample may be carry-over from other donors' samples. CDR3s include the opening cysteine and the closing phenylalanine or tryptophan. A D gene is named only where the DNA matches it firmly. Part of the rows lack a size; the others show once, few, many or a class for expanded clones.

TRBV9	NA	TRBD1	TRBJ1-1	TGTGCCAGCAGCCCGCGCCGGAACAGACAGGGGTCTGAAGCTTTCTTT	CASSPRRNRQGSEAFF
TRBV7-9	NA	NA	TRBJ2-7	TGTGCCAGCAGCTTAGTCAATAGCGACTACGAGCAGTACTTC	CASSLVNSDYEQYF
TRBV7-8	NA	NA	TRBJ2-7	TGTGCCAGCAGCCACCCCCGGTACGAGCAGTACTTC	CASSHPRYEQYF
TRBV15	NA	NA	TRBJ2-3	TGTGCCACCAGCGACCAGACGGTTGGCACAGATACGCAGTATTTT	CATSDQTVGTDTQYF
TRBV28	few	TRBD1	TRBJ2-5	TGTGCCAGCAGGACAGGGCTCGAGGAGACCCAGTACTTC	CASRTGLEETQYF
TRBV27	NA	NA	TRBJ1-3	TGTGCCAGCAGTCCAACCGGGACCGCGGGTAACACCATATATTTT	CASSPTGTAGNTIYF
TRBV11-2	NA	TRBD2	TRBJ2-1	TGTGCCAGCAGCTTAAGGGTGGGAGGGCCTGGGAATGAGCAGTTCTTC	CASSLRVGGPGNEQFF
TRBV15	NA	TRBD1	TRBJ1-2	TGTGCCACCAGCAGAGATTCGGGGACAGGGGATAACTATGGCTACACCTTC	CATSRDSGTGDNYGYTF
TRBV9	NA	TRBD2	TRBJ2-1	TGTGCCAGCACCTTACTAGCGGCCCCCTACAATGAGCAGTTCTTC	CASTLLAAPYNEQFF
TRBV7-2	once	NA	TRBJ2-5	TGTGCCAGCAGCCCTCCGACAGACCAAGAGACCCAGTACTTC	CASSPPTDQETQYF
TRBV4-1	NA	TRBD2	TRBJ2-7	TGCGCCAGCAGCCAAAAGGGGGGGCTAGCGGGAACCTACGAGCAGTACTTC	CASSQKGGLAGTYEQYF
TRBV30	once	NA	TRBJ2-7	TGTGCCTGGGACAGAGTTCTAGGCTACGAGCAGTACTTC	CAWDRVLGYEQYF
TRBV6-1	NA	NA	TRBJ2-2	TGTGCCAGCAGCTTCATCGGGGGGCCCGGGGAGCTGTTTTTT	CASSFIGGPGELFF
TRBV9	NA	TRBD2	TRBJ2-2	TGTGCCAGCAGCGTAGCGACTAGCAAAGTAGGCGGTAACACCGGGGAGCTGTTTTTT	CASSVATSKVGGNTGELFF
TRBV6-1	NA	TRBD2	TRBJ2-7	TGTGCCAGCAGACCTAGCGGGAGTTCGTCAAGCGAGCAGTACTTC	CASRPSGSSSSEQYF
TRBV5-4	few	TRBD1	TRBJ1-1	TGTGCCAGCAGCTGGGACAGGGGTACTGAAGCTTTCTTT	CASSWDRGTEAFF